This TCR beta chain was sequenced during a study of blood T cell repertoires in COVID-19. At the level of the study: Donors in the United States, Italy and Spain gave samples during acute or convalescent COVID-19. T cells, B-cell-depleted T cells, or PBMCs supplied cDNA or gDNA.

Assay: immunoSEQ multiplex PCR; the TCRdb copy retains only in-frame clones and omits some. The table has about 200,000 clones, around 84% seen once. This CDR3 spans 14 amino acids. Germline V gene lookup returns CDR1 SGHDT and CDR2 YYEEEE. With V trimmed by 8 bases and J by 5 bases, 6 bases remained unmatched. V is TRBV5-6 and J is TRBJ2-2, with 10 nucleotides matching TRBD1. The TCR was taken from a human donor in a cohort sampled during active COVID-19. Specimen: peripheral blood. The CDR3 DNA sequence: TGTGCCAGTATTGGACAGGGGGAAACCGGGGAGCTGTTTTTT. Its translation is CASIGQGETGELFF.